Each of the 3 T cell receptor beta chains below was sequenced from the same sample in a study of blood T cells in healthy people across ages. Combining a sample-barcoded 5' primer with a J-beta primer mix, a second PCR ran for roughly 6 to 12 cycles. TCRdb fed the 5' RACE reads into MiXCR, producing one record per CDR3 protein. The sample has roughly 1.5 million distinct CDR3 sequences, about 42% seen once. The source material was blood. These TCRs come from a woman between 18 and 29 years old in good health.

This clonotype has only a few counts. CDR3 sequence reads: CASSTGTDPNTGELFF. The CDR3 nucleotides are TGTGCCAGCAGTACCGGGACAGATCCGAACACCGGGGAGCTGTTTTTT. V gene TRBV27 combines with J gene TRBJ2-2, with 7 positions matching TRBD1. V shed 5 bases, J shed 0 bases, and the junction held 6 bases outside the gene matches. This CDR3 spans 16 amino acids. CDR1 and CDR2 from the germline V gene are MNHEY and SMNVEV (reference sequence).

This clonotype has more than one count but fewer than ten. The chain is built from TRBV27 and TRBJ1-5; perhaps TRBD1 as D (6 bases). The V gene lost 4 bases and the J gene lost 6 bases, with 13 bases spanning the gap. CDR3 size: 14 residues. Germline CDR1 and CDR2: MNHEY and SMNVEV (reference sequence). This CDR3 is CASSYSGEGQPQHF. CDR3 in DNA: TGTGCCAGCAGTTATTCAGGGGAGGGTCAGCCCCAGCATTTT.

The chain carries TRBV20-1 and TRBJ1-4, with D perhaps TRBD1 (5 bases). The CDR3 contains 16 residues. Per germline, CDR1 DFQATT and CDR2 SNEGSKA (reference sequence). The V end was cut by 6 bases, the J end by 3 bases, with 20 bases between. DNA for the CDR3: TGCAGTGCAAAGGGCAGTGGTGGCAGGGCTAATGAAAAACTGTTTTTT. It yields the protein CSAKGSGGRANEKLFF.